This TCR beta chain was found in a study of T cell clonotyping in hematopoietic cell transplantation (dated by TCRdb to 2020 to 2022). Looking at the study overall: A total of 135 blood samples were collected in the study from some 40 consecutive transplant recipients and their related donors. Patients were recruited between September 2015 and 2017 and followed until late 2020 or death.

Blood samples for TCR beta sequencing were provided by related transplant donors. Nuclei Lysis Solution was used to extract genomic DNA from fresh or cryopreserved unfractionated peripheral blood mononuclear cells. The immunoSEQ assay, a bias-controlled multiplex PCR with V- and J-specific primers, was used to amplify TCR beta CDR3 regions from genomic DNA. A proprietary barcode and Illumina adapter sequences were added to the CDR3 amplicons in a second PCR step. CDR3 libraries were sequenced on an Illumina MiSeq instrument. Regarding the original processing steps: immunoSEQ Analyzer 3.0 was used for export and quality control, with R Bioconductor and Immunarch used for downstream analyses. Repertoire metrics were calculated using only productive rearrangements within the normalized downsampled data set. In the normalized cohort, clonotypes with more than 5 templates were defined as pathologically expanded. Repertoire diversity was measured with the Inverse Simpson Index. To capture all clonotypes, CMV-specificity analyses were performed on the non-normalized data set. Sourced from immuneACCESS, this table was stored by TCRdb with only in-frame sequences that have V and J called. A share of the clones is absent; for the studies checked, an unresolved V gene accounts for under half, and the remainder has no known explanation. The DNA gave D and trimming, while V, J and clone size come from that table. The sample includes fewer than 80,000 clones, with approximately 94% observed a single time. The top ten clonotypes cover roughly 1.7% of the sample.

From the cysteine through the phenylalanine, the CDR3 covers 11 amino acids. Only the CDR3 DNA stays, 33 bases, in frame from base 1. V sheds 6 bases and J sheds 7 bases, leaving 9 bases between their ends. CDR1 LNHDA and CDR2 SQIVND are derived from the germline V gene (reference sequence). In the case of this clone: What antigen it recognizes has not been identified. No base quality information exists; no much larger clone differs at one position.

Points the paper makes about the study in general: Only a small fraction of recipient repertoires overlapped donor repertoires, with over 97% appearing de novo at the given depth. Donor and pretransplant recipient Inverse Simpson Index values predicted broader posttransplant TCR repertoire diversity. After transplant, TCR diversity in recipients dropped, and pathologically expanded clonotypes increased progressively from day 30 to day 180. The sample size was limited and the cells went unsorted, which meant the CD4 and CD8 repertoire contributions could not be told apart.

The receptor was isolated from a man aged 50 to 59 in good health. Some clones in this sample may be carry-over from other donors' samples. The rearranged chain carries TRBV19 and TRBJ1-1, with the D gene call left open. The specimen was peripheral blood mononuclear cells. The nucleotide sequence is given as TGTGCCAGTAGATGGGATTATGAAGCTTTCTTT. Translation gives CASRWDYEAFF.